This T cell receptor beta chain was identified during a study of T cell clones after liver transplantation. The overall study: Three of eight recipients were HCV-positive; others had non-autoimmune, non-viral indications. Samples came pre-transplant, pre-randomization before withdrawal, and post-randomization after withdrawal ended. Study-level points and caveats: Conclusions were preliminary, with small, heterogeneous patient groups.

Sequencing used immunoSEQ multiplex PCR; TCRdb keeps in-frame clones, though not all of them. The table shows under 55,000 clones, with about 86% occurring only once. CDR3 length: 14 amino acids. In germline, CDR1 is SGHTA, CDR2 FQGNSA. V trimming: 4 bases; J trimming: 5 bases; junction bases outside the gene matches: 6. This clone is a singleton in its sample. Its antigen is unknown. This sequence originates from a human patient who received a liver transplant. A subset of T cells may come from the graft donor. This rearrangement joins TRBV7-2 to TRBJ2-7, with 9 bases that match TRBD2. The sequencing here drew on CD8+ T cells from blood, taken 12 months after liver transplant. CDR3 nucleotide sequence: TGTGCCAGCAGCTCGGGACTAGCCCTCCACGAGCAGTACTTC. Amino acid sequence: CASSSGLALHEQYF.